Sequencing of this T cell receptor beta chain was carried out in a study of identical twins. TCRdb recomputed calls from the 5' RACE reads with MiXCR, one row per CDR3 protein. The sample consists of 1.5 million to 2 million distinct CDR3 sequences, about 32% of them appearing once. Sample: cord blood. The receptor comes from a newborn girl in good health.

In nucleotides, the CDR3 is TGCAGTGCTAGAGCGCCGACTAGCGGGAGGGTGACAGATACGCAGTATTTT. This encodes CSARAPTSGRVTDTQYF. The gene calls are TRBV20-1 and TRBJ2-3; TRBD2 matches 14 bases. V dropped 1 base and J dropped 3; count of bases not matched to a gene: 6. CDR3 length equals 17 residues. Per germline, CDR1 DFQATT and CDR2 SNEGSKA (reference sequence).